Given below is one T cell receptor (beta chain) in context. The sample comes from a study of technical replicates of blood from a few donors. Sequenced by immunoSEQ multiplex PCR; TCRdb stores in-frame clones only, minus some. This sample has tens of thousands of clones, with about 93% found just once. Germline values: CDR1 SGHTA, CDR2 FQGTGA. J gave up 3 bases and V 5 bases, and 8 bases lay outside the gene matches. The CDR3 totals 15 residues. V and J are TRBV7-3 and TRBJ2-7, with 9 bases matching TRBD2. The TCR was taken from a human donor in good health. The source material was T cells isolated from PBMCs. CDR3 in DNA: TGTGCCAGCAGCCCTCGCGGGGGGGCAAGCTACGAGCAGTACTTC. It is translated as CASSPRGGASYEQYF. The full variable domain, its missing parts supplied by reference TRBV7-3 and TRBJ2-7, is GAGVSQTPSNKVTEKGKYVELRCDPISGHTALYWYRQSLGQGPEFLIYFQGTGAADDSGLPNDRFFAVRPEGSVSTLKIQRTERGDSAVYLCASSPRGGASYEQYFGPGTRLTVT.